This T cell receptor beta chain was retrieved from a study of T cell changes during pregnancy in multiple sclerosis. Germline trimming cut 6 bases from V and 2 bases from J; bases unmatched to any gene: 6. The germline V gene has CDR1 MNHNS and CDR2 SASEGT. The CDR3 contains 15 residues. TCRdb's copy holds only in-frame clones and misses some; the assay was immunoSEQ multiplex PCR. The table includes tens of thousands of clones, about nine tenths detected once. The genes are TRBV6-1 and TRBJ2-7; 11 bases map to TRBD2. The source material was peripheral blood, sampled in the third trimester of pregnancy. This clonotype was obtained from a female donor with multiple sclerosis, enrolled in a pregnancy study. In DNA, the CDR3 is TGTGCCAGCAGGGGACTAGCGGAGCCTACCTACGAGCAGTACTTC. Translated, it gives CASRGLAEPTYEQYF.